This T cell receptor beta chain was captured in a study of cytomegalovirus exposure and HLA in healthy donors. About the study: One earlier analysis, a look at roughly 180 million T cells, found 117 million unique TCR beta sequences. Unique TCRs numbering approximately 81 million, obtained from HLA-typed donors, made up an early data release.

Both 60 Vbeta primers and 13 Jbeta primers went into the PCR. TCRdb keeps only in-frame clones here, not all; method: immunoSEQ multiplex PCR. The sample has some 140,000 clones, about 76% seen once. Concerning this clone itself: The target antigen is unknown.

V lost 2 bases and J lost 5, with 4 bases in between. Per the germline V gene, CDR1 is SGHTA and CDR2 is FQGTGA. The length of the CDR3 is 11 residues. Study-level findings and limits: A prior analysis recorded that most TCR beta V segments were productive about 87% or about 30% of the time. Researchers counted 180 or so TCR beta chains as cytomegalovirus-associated.

The chain couples TRBV7-3 to TRBJ2-7; no definite D call. Sample: PBMCs. This TCR was recovered from a female donor in good health and CMV-seronegative. CDR3 amino acids: CASSLRDEQYF. As DNA, the CDR3 is TGTGCCAGCAGCTTACGTGACGAGCAGTACTTC.